This T cell receptor beta chain was sequenced during a study of beta chain features in type 1 diabetes. A note on this clone: Its target is not known.

Study-level results: Within each of all four CD4+ subsets, Type 1 diabetes patients had TCRB CDR3s that were moderately but significantly shorter. TCRB repertoires of naive, central memory and Treg cells appeared more similar among patients than among healthy donors.

V lost 4 bases and J 1 base, leaving 7 bases between the germline ends. CDR3 size: 13 residues. CDR1 and CDR2 (germline): SGHTA, FQGTGA. Sequenced material consisted of expressed TCRB transcripts (all of the isolated RNA was reverse transcribed). Sequencing was performed with immunoSEQ multiplex PCR; in TCRdb, only in-frame clones are kept and a portion is missing. This sample has about 270,000 clones, with roughly 13% found just once. The clonotype originates from a man aged 25 to 45 with type 1 diabetes. Sequenced input: naive CD4+ T cells from blood. The chain is built from TRBV7-3 and TRBJ1-1; D unclear. CDR3 residues: CASSYSRNTEAFF. CDR3 coding DNA: TGTGCCAGCAGCTACAGTAGGAACACTGAAGCTTTCTTT.